Each of the 25 T cell receptor beta chains below was sequenced from the same sample in a study of T-cell memory formation after mild COVID-19. TCRdb re-called the 5' RACE reads with MiXCR, one entry per CDR3 protein. The sample consists of 470,000 or so distinct CDR3 sequences, roughly 18% of them appearing once. Sample: PBMCs or a T cell subset sorted from them (not recorded which). These receptors were taken from an adult woman who had mild COVID-19 (a few samples of this study predate the infection). Cell type and time point are not known.

V and J are TRBV7-9 and TRBJ1-2, with no clear D. This CDR3 region has 15 residues. V lost 5 bases to trimming and J lost 5 bases, with 18 bases between them. Germline CDR1 SEHNR, CDR2 FQNEAQ (reference sequence). Here the CDR3 DNA reads TGTGCCAGCAGCCCGGGCCGTGGTCCCTCATATGGCTACACCTTC. Protein: CASSPGRGPSYGYTF.

The chain carries TRBV7-9 and TRBJ1-6; D is undetermined. CDR1 and CDR2 (germline): SEHNR, FQNEAQ (reference sequence). This CDR3 contains 14 residues. Between the trimmed V and J ends, which lost 5 bases and 4 bases, there was a span of 9 bases. The CDR3, as DNA: TGTGCCAGCAGCCCTGAACAGTATAATTCACCCCTCCACTTT. As protein: CASSPEQYNSPLHF.

This clonotype has more than one count but fewer than ten. The chain couples TRBV13 to TRBJ1-4; TRBD1 might be the D (6 bases). CDR3 length: 15 residues. The germline CDR1 and CDR2 sequences are PRHDT and FYEKMQ (reference sequence). V shed 5 bases and J shed 7 bases, with 17 bases lying between them. The DNA for the CDR3 is TGTGCCAGCAGCCCCCGGGGAGAGGGGGGTGAAAAACTGTTTTTT. Its protein is CASSPRGEGGEKLFF.

This clonotype was seen only a few times. The CDR3 DNA sequence: TGCAGCGTTGAAGACCGGGCGAGGAGCGGGAGGGCCGAGGCCTACGAGCAGTACTTC. Protein product: CSVEDRARSGRAEAYEQYF. The chain recombines TRBV29-1 with TRBJ2-7; 10 bases are shared with TRBD2. The CDR3 totals 19 residues. Germline assignment: CDR1 SQVTM and CDR2 ANQGSEA. The V segment lost 0 bases and the J segment 2 bases; nucleotides outside the gene matches: 16.

This clonotype has just a few counts. The J gene is TRBJ1-1, the V gene TRBV12-3 or TRBV12-4; TRBD1 is a possible D gene (6 bases). The CDR3 covers 17 residues. V dropped 8 bases and J dropped 3 bases, with 25 bases sitting between them. CDR3 in DNA: TGTGCCAGCCACCTATTTGCGTCCAGGGGTGGGGACACTGAAGCTTTCTTT. As protein: CASHLFASRGGDTEAFF.

The chain joins TRBV7-2 to TRBJ2-3, with 8 positions matching TRBD2. Germline V gene data show CDR1 as SGHTA and CDR2 as FQGNSA. Trimming took 2 bases from V and 4 from J; bases not matched to a gene: 5. The CDR3 runs 15 residues. This CDR3 is CASSLIAGGPDTQYF. CDR3 in DNA: TGTGCCAGCAGCTTAATTGCGGGGGGCCCAGATACGCAGTATTTT.

This clonotype was found a few times. The chain has TRBV29-1 and TRBJ1-2, with D possibly TRBD1 on 6 matching bases. The CDR3 has 14 residues. V lost 3 bases and J 4 bases, leaving 15 bases between the germline ends. The germline CDR1 and CDR2 sequences are SQVTM and ANQGSEA. In DNA, the CDR3 is TGCAGCGTTGATGGGGGCATAGGACGCTATGGCTACACCTTC. Protein: CSVDGGIGRYGYTF.

The gene calls are TRBV7-3 and TRBJ1-1; 9 bases fit TRBD1. This CDR3 contains 14 residues. Germline V gene data show CDR1 as SGHTA and CDR2 as FQGTGA. V lost 5 bases to trimming and J lost 4 bases; unmatched junction nucleotides: 5. The CDR3 is CASSPPDRGTEAFF. CDR3 sequence (DNA): TGTGCCAGCAGCCCCCCGGACAGGGGCACTGAAGCTTTCTTT.

V is TRBV7-8 and J is TRBJ2-5, with TRBD1 matching over 7 bases. Germline V gene data show CDR1 as SGHVS and CDR2 as FQNEAQ. The V segment lost 6 bases and the J segment 2 bases; nucleotides outside the gene matches: 12. The CDR3 sequence is 16 residues long. The CDR3 is CASRTADRRTQETQYF. The CDR3, as DNA: TGTGCCAGCAGAACCGCGGACAGGCGAACTCAAGAGACCCAGTACTTC.

The sample holds a few counts of this clonotype. The chain joins TRBV9 to TRBJ2-3, with D maybe TRBD1 (5 bases). Germline values: CDR1 SGDLS, CDR2 YYNGEE. V lost 4 bases and J 5 bases, leaving 17 bases between the germline ends. The CDR3 spans 15 residues. CDR3 DNA: TGTGCCAGCAGCTTGAGACAGAGCCCGAGAGATACGCAGTATTTT. Its protein product is CASSLRQSPRDTQYF.

The gene calls are TRBV6-1 and TRBJ1-5; 9 nucleotides match TRBD1. The germline CDR1 and CDR2 sequences are MNHNS and SASEGT. V lost 4 bases to trimming and J lost 6 bases; unmatched junction nucleotides: 7. The CDR3 covers 15 residues. The CDR3 sequence is CASSVGTGKSQPQHF. DNA of the CDR3: TGTGCCAGCAGTGTTGGGACAGGGAAGAGTCAGCCCCAGCATTTT.

This chain joins TRBV5-1 and TRBJ2-6, with D unclear. Germline V gene lookup returns CDR1 SGHRS and CDR2 YFSETQ. The CDR3 length is 16 residues. V shed 0 bases and J shed 0 bases, with 7 bases lying between them. As DNA, the CDR3 is TGCGCCAGCAGCTTGGCCAGCCTCTCTGGGGCCAACGTCCTGACTTTC. This translates into CASSLASLSGANVLTF.

The CDR3, as DNA: TGTGCCAGCAGCCGATTCGCGGGATCCTACAATGAGCAGTTCTTC. This translates into CASSRFAGSYNEQFF. The chain uses TRBV7-6 and TRBJ2-1; perhaps TRBD2 as D (6 bases). Trimming shortened V by 5 bases and J by 1 base, and 12 bases separated the two germline ends. There are 15 residues in the CDR3. Germline values: CDR1 SGHVS, CDR2 FNYEAQ.

The CDR3 sequence: CSVEGLAGSTDTQYF. CDR3 in DNA: TGCAGCGTTGAAGGACTAGCGGGGAGCACAGATACGCAGTATTTT. The rearrangement joins TRBV29-1 to TRBJ2-3, with 11 positions matching TRBD2. The germline V gene has CDR1 SQVTM and CDR2 ANQGSEA. V dropped 1 base and J dropped 0; count of bases not matched to a gene: 0. The CDR3 contains 15 residues.

The rearrangement uses TRBV7-4 and TRBJ2-3; 8 bases are a match to TRBD1. Per germline, CDR1 SGHVT and CDR2 SQSDAQ. V trimming: 5 bases; J trimming: 2 bases; junction bases outside the gene matches: 9. The CDR3 extends over 16 amino acids. In nucleotides, the CDR3 is TGTGCCAGCAGCGTCCACCGGGACAGGTTCACAGATACGCAGTATTTT. Its translation: CASSVHRDRFTDTQYF.

This clonotype appeared a few times. The rearrangement joins TRBV9 to TRBJ2-7; 9 bases agree with TRBD2. Germline CDR1 and CDR2: SGDLS and YYNGEE. The CDR3 runs 16 residues. The trim removed 7 bases at V and 3 bases at J, leaving 14 bases unmatched. CDR3 in DNA: TGTGCCAGCTCCACAACGGCAGCTAGCGGGGTCTACGAGCAGTACTTC. Protein product: CASSTTAASGVYEQYF.

This clonotype was counted many times. The rearrangement joins TRBV7-2 to TRBJ2-3; 12 nucleotides match TRBD2. The CDR3 sequence is 16 residues long. Per germline, CDR1 SGHTA and CDR2 FQGNSA. With V trimmed by 0 bases and J by 4 bases, 2 bases remained unmatched. CDR3 coding DNA: TGTGCCAGCAGCTTAGCTCTAGCGGGAGGGGCAGATACGCAGTATTTT. It yields the protein CASSLALAGGADTQYF. Based on the CDR3 plus reference TRBV7-2 and TRBJ2-3, the full variable domain is GAGVSQSPSNKVTEKGKDVELRCDPISGHTALYWYRQSLGQGLEFLIYFQGNSAPDKSGLPSDRFSAERTGGSVSTLTIQRTQQEDSAVYLCASSLALAGGADTQYFGPGTRLTVL.

This clonotype was recorded a few times. J is TRBJ2-1 and V is TRBV7-9; TRBD2 aligns across 9 bases. The CDR3 runs 16 residues. The V and J ends lost 5 bases and 7 bases, in that order; junction bases with no gene match: 12. From germline, CDR1 is SEHNR and CDR2 FQNEAQ (reference sequence). The DNA for the CDR3 is TGTGCCAGCAGCCCCGGTGGGGTAGCGGGGGTTAATGAGCAGTTCTTC. Translated, it gives CASSPGGVAGVNEQFF.

The chain carries TRBV6-2 or TRBV6-3 and TRBJ2-1; D possibly matches TRBD1 or TRBD2 (6 bases each). Germline V lookup: CDR1 MNHEY, CDR2 SVGEGT. Trimming left V 7 bases short and J 12 bases short, with 16 bases between. The CDR3 has 12 amino acids. The CDR3 nucleotides read TGTGCCAGCACCGATCGGGGGCTGTGGCAGTTCTTC. Translated, it gives CASTDRGLWQFF.

This clonotype occurred a few times. The chain recombines TRBV7-9 with TRBJ2-3, with TRBD2 matching 7 bases. The CDR3 sequence is 16 residues long. Germline loops: CDR1 SEHNR, CDR2 FQNEAQ (reference sequence). The ends lost 2 bases at V and 2 bases at J; junction bases unmatched: 7. CDR3 sequence: CASSLSSGPLTDTQYF. CDR3 bases: TGTGCCAGCAGCTTATCTAGCGGCCCCCTCACAGATACGCAGTATTTT. The complete variable domain, with remaining parts taken from reference TRBV7-9 and TRBJ2-3, reads DTGVSQNPRHKITKRGQNVTFRCDPISEHNRLYWYRQTLGQGPEFLTYFQNEAQLEKSRLLSDRFSAERPKGSFSTLEIQRTEQGDSAMYLCASSLSSGPLTDTQYFGPGTRLTVL.

The chain is built from TRBV5-6 and TRBJ2-1; D not resolved. Germline V gene sequence: CDR1 SGHDT, CDR2 YYEEEE. Trimming took 4 bases from V and 2 from J, leaving 25 bases between them. This CDR3 has 19 residues. CDR3 amino acids: CASSGGDEPNSPPYNEQFF. CDR3 DNA: TGTGCCAGCAGCGGCGGCGACGAGCCGAATAGCCCCCCCTACAATGAGCAGTTCTTC.

The chain carries TRBV12-3 or TRBV12-4 and TRBJ2-1; possible D gene TRBD2, 6 bases. The CDR3 is made up of 12 amino acids. V was pared by 5 bases and J by 14 bases, with 16 bases between. CDR3 coding DNA: TGTGCCAGCAGTCCCGAACGGTGGGGGGAGTTCTTC. Residues: CASSPERWGEFF.

V usage is TRBV28 and J usage is TRBJ2-5; D call uncertain. CDR1 and CDR2 (germline): MDHEN, SYDVKM. V lost 8 bases, J lost 5 bases, and 21 bases lay in between. The CDR3 is 15 residues long. The CDR3 is CASLSRRRIEETQYF. CDR3 nucleotides: TGTGCCAGCCTCTCTCGGCGACGGATTGAGGAGACCCAGTACTTC.

This chain joins TRBV7-3 and TRBJ2-3; 11 nucleotides match TRBD2. Germline lookup yields CDR1 SGHTA and CDR2 FQGTGA. This CDR3 is built from 20 residues. V shed 5 bases, J shed 0 bases, and the junction held 16 bases outside the gene matches. The CDR3 DNA reads TGTGCCAGCAGCCGTCTACTCCTTAGCGGGAGGGCGACTAGCACAGATACGCAGTATTTT. Amino acids: CASSRLLLSGRATSTDTQYF.

The chain uses TRBV27 and TRBJ2-5, with 8 positions matching TRBD1. CDR3 length: 16 amino acids. CDR1 is MNHEY and CDR2 is SMNVEV in the germline V gene (reference sequence). V lost 5 bases to trimming and J lost 5 bases; unmatched junction nucleotides: 13. As DNA, the CDR3 is TGTGCCAGCAGTCCCTCCGGCAGGGGGCTTGGGGAGACCCAGTACTTC. It translates to CASSPSGRGLGETQYF.